This is a list of T cell receptor beta chains from one sample in a study of T cell responses to AZD1222 COVID-19 vaccine. Data came from immunoSEQ multiplex PCR; TCRdb stores just in-frame clones and leaves some out. The sample yields about 110,000 clones, 89% seen once. The sequencing used peripheral blood, collected on day 0 of MenACWY control vaccination. The origin of the receptors is an adult in good health. CDR3s include the opening cysteine and the closing phenylalanine or tryptophan. D genes are given only for firm matches. Not every row has a clone size; where given, it reads once, few, many or a size class.

D: NA; length: 15; size: once; V: TRBV28; J: TRBJ1-4; CDR3: CASRPHSTGSKKLFF; DNA: TGTGCCAGCAGACCCCACTCCACAGGGAGTAAAAAACTGTTTTTT
D: NA; length: 13; size: NA; V: TRBV19; J: TRBJ1-2; CDR3: CASSIWGNYGYTF; DNA: TGTGCCAGTAGTATATGGGGGAACTATGGCTACACCTTC
D: TRBD1; length: 14; size: once; V: TRBV2; J: TRBJ1-2; CDR3: CASSEWTGVAGYTF; DNA: TGTGCCAGCAGTGAGTGGACAGGGGTCGCTGGCTACACCTTC
D: NA; length: 15; size: NA; V: TRBV4-3; J: TRBJ2-7; CDR3: CASSQDRGFSYEQYF; DNA: TGCGCCAGCAGCCAAGATCGAGGGTTCTCCTACGAGCAGTACTTC
D: NA; length: 14; size: NA; V: TRBV5-4; J: TRBJ1-2; CDR3: CASSLELSNYGYTF; DNA: TGTGCCAGCAGCTTGGAACTGTCTAACTATGGCTACACCTTC
D: NA; length: 13; size: few; V: TRBV11-3; J: TRBJ1-1; CDR3: CASSQGTQDEAFF; DNA: TGTGCCAGCAGCCAGGGGACCCAAGATGAAGCTTTCTTT
D: NA; length: 18; size: NA; V: TRBV9; J: TRBJ1-4; CDR3: CASSVEAPGDSAGEKLFF; DNA: TGTGCCAGCAGCGTCGAGGCACCCGGAGATAGTGCGGGTGAAAAACTGTTTTTT
D: NA; length: 15; size: NA; V: TRBV11-2; J: TRBJ1-3; CDR3: CASSLDRVSGNTIYF; DNA: TGTGCCAGCAGCTTAGACCGGGTATCTGGAAACACCATATATTTT
D: TRBD1; length: 15; size: NA; V: TRBV5-5; J: TRBJ2-7; CDR3: CASSLYSGGSYEQYF; DNA: TGTGCCAGCAGCTTGTATTCAGGGGGCTCCTACGAGCAGTACTTC
D: TRBD1; length: 15; size: once; V: TRBV28; J: TRBJ2-5; CDR3: CASSSYRQGPETQYF; DNA: TGTGCCAGCAGTTCCTACCGACAGGGCCCAGAGACCCAGTACTTC
D: NA; length: 14; size: NA; V: TRBV2; J: TRBJ2-5; CDR3: CASSVRQGQETQYF; DNA: TGTGCCAGCAGTGTTCGGCAGGGGCAAGAGACCCAGTACTTC
D: NA; length: 12; size: NA; V: TRBV9; J: TRBJ2-3; CDR3: CASSVVPDTQYF; DNA: TGTGCCAGCAGCGTAGTACCAGATACGCAGTATTTT
D: NA; length: 14; size: few; V: TRBV5-1; J: TRBJ2-7; CDR3: CASSLDPQIYEQYF; DNA: TGCGCCAGCAGCTTGGACCCACAAATCTACGAGCAGTACTTC
D: NA; length: 16; size: NA; V: TRBV12-5; J: TRBJ1-5; CDR3: CASGLIQGGSNQPQHF; DNA: TGTGCTAGTGGTTTGATACAGGGTGGAAGCAATCAGCCCCAGCATTTT
D: TRBD1; length: 13; size: NA; V: TRBV9; J: TRBJ1-2; CDR3: CASNAGTDRGYTF; DNA: TGTGCCAGCAACGCCGGGACAGACCGTGGCTACACCTTC
D: NA; length: 17; size: NA; V: TRBV30; J: TRBJ1-5; CDR3: CAWNTFFRDGRNQPQHF; DNA: TGTGCCTGGAACACCTTCTTCCGGGACGGCCGCAATCAGCCCCAGCATTTT
D: NA; length: 16; size: NA; V: TRBV19; J: TRBJ1-5; CDR3: CASRVGGHRDNQPQHF; DNA: TGTGCCAGTAGGGTGGGGGGCCACAGGGACAATCAGCCCCAGCATTTT
D: NA; length: 13; size: NA; V: TRBV19; J: TRBJ1-1; CDR3: CASSIAMNTEAFF; DNA: TGTGCCAGTAGTATAGCTATGAACACTGAAGCTTTCTTT
D: TRBD1; length: 13; size: NA; V: TRBV30; J: TRBJ2-1; CDR3: CAWSGTGYNEQFF; DNA: TGTGCCTGGAGTGGGACAGGGTATAATGAGCAGTTCTTC
D: NA; length: 14; size: NA; V: TRBV15; J: TRBJ1-5; CDR3: CATSRDIDNQPQHF; DNA: TGTGCCACCAGCAGAGATATCGACAATCAGCCCCAGCATTTT
D: NA; length: 15; size: NA; V: TRBV2; J: TRBJ1-5; CDR3: CASSVRRGSNQPQHF; DNA: TGTGCCAGCAGTGTTCGAAGAGGGAGCAATCAGCCCCAGCATTTT
D: NA; length: 12; size: NA; V: TRBV30; J: TRBJ2-5; CDR3: CAWSVGGETQYF; DNA: TGTGCCTGGAGTGTAGGGGGAGAGACCCAGTACTTC
D: NA; length: 14; size: NA; V: TRBV5-1; J: TRBJ2-6; CDR3: CASAWGLGANVLTF; DNA: TGCGCCAGCGCCTGGGGGCTCGGGGCCAACGTCCTGACTTTC
D: TRBD1; length: 13; size: few; V: TRBV6-5; J: TRBJ1-2; CDR3: CASSLTGFNGYTF; DNA: TGTGCCAGCAGCCTGACAGGGTTCAATGGCTACACCTTC
D: NA; length: 15; size: NA; V: TRBV4-2; J: TRBJ1-1; CDR3: CASSQPGQWATEAFF; DNA: TGTGCCAGCAGCCAACCAGGGCAGTGGGCCACTGAAGCTTTCTTT
D: NA; length: 14; size: NA; V: TRBV3-1/TRBV3-2; J: TRBJ1-2; CDR3: CASSQGRRNYGYTF; DNA: TGTGCCAGCAGCCAAGGTCGGAGGAACTATGGCTACACCTTC
D: NA; length: 14; size: NA; V: TRBV7-3; J: TRBJ2-1; CDR3: CASSPLSGGDEQFF; DNA: TGTGCCAGCAGCCCTCTATCGGGCGGAGATGAGCAGTTCTTC
D: NA; length: 12; size: NA; V: TRBV2; J: TRBJ1-1; CDR3: CASRAGDTEAFF; DNA: TGTGCCAGCAGGGCGGGGGACACTGAAGCTTTCTTT
D: TRBD1; length: 14; size: NA; V: TRBV18; J: TRBJ1-1; CDR3: CASSPPNPGQLAFF; DNA: TGTGCCAGCTCACCACCTAACCCGGGACAGTTAGCTTTCTTT
D: NA; length: 17; size: NA; V: TRBV11-2; J: TRBJ2-2; CDR3: CASSLRASRLNTGELFF; DNA: TGTGCCAGCAGCTTACGGGCGTCGCGGTTAAACACCGGGGAGCTGTTTTTT
D: NA; length: 14; size: NA; V: TRBV3-1/TRBV3-2; J: TRBJ2-5; CDR3: CASSQDQTQETQYF; DNA: TGTGCCAGCAGCCAAGATCAGACCCAAGAGACCCAGTACTTC
D: NA; length: 15; size: NA; V: TRBV5-8; J: TRBJ2-3; CDR3: CASSLRAGNTDTQYF; DNA: TGTGCCAGCAGCTTGCGGGCAGGGAACACAGATACGCAGTATTTT
D: TRBD2; length: 13; size: NA; V: TRBV11-2; J: TRBJ2-3; CDR3: CASTRGGVWTQYF; DNA: TGTGCCAGCACCCGGGGAGGGGTCTGGACGCAGTATTTT
D: NA; length: 11; size: NA; V: TRBV5-1; J: TRBJ2-3; CDR3: CASSTTDTQYF; DNA: TGCGCCAGCAGCACCACAGATACGCAGTATTTT
D: TRBD2; length: 16; size: NA; V: TRBV7-8; J: TRBJ2-1; CDR3: CASSSPTSGTYNEQFF; DNA: TGTGCCAGCAGCTCACCGACTAGCGGGACGTACAATGAGCAGTTCTTC
D: TRBD1; length: 15; size: NA; V: TRBV2; J: TRBJ1-2; CDR3: CARVRQGGINYGYTF; DNA: TGTGCCAGAGTCCGACAGGGGGGGATTAACTATGGCTACACCTTC
D: TRBD1; length: 16; size: NA; V: TRBV5-1; J: TRBJ2-5; CDR3: CASSTGVGGRRETQYF; DNA: TGCGCCAGCAGCACCGGGGTAGGGGGCCGTCGAGAGACCCAGTACTTC
D: TRBD1; length: 16; size: NA; V: TRBV3-1/TRBV3-2; J: TRBJ2-7; CDR3: CASSPLGGTGGSEQYF; DNA: TGTGCCAGCAGCCCCTTGGGAGGGACAGGGGGTTCCGAGCAGTACTTC
D: NA; length: 13; size: NA; V: TRBV13; J: TRBJ1-1; CDR3: CASSLGRDTEAFF; DNA: TGTGCCAGCAGCTTAGGCCGGGACACTGAAGCTTTCTTT
D: NA; length: 17; size: NA; V: TRBV3-1/TRBV3-2; J: TRBJ2-2; CDR3: CASSHTPGTANTGELFF; DNA: TGTGCCAGCAGTCATACTCCGGGCACCGCGAACACCGGGGAGCTGTTTTTT
D: NA; length: 10; size: few; V: TRBV9; J: TRBJ1-3; CDR3: CASSGNTIYF; DNA: TGTGCCAGCAGCGGAAACACCATATATTTT
D: NA; length: 19; size: NA; V: TRBV19; J: TRBJ1-2; CDR3: CASSIGSTGGTLANYGYTF; DNA: TGTGCCAGTAGTATAGGTTCCACCGGGGGGACTCTGGCTAACTATGGCTACACCTTC
D: TRBD2; length: 14; size: NA; V: TRBV24-1; J: TRBJ2-3; CDR3: CATTSGGSTDTQYF; DNA: TGTGCCACCACCAGCGGGGGCAGCACAGATACGCAGTATTTT
D: NA; length: 15; size: NA; V: TRBV10-3; J: TRBJ1-1; CDR3: CAISEWEAPNTEAFF; DNA: TGTGCCATCAGTGAGTGGGAAGCGCCTAACACTGAAGCTTTCTTT
D: NA; length: 12; size: NA; V: TRBV12-3/TRBV12-4; J: TRBJ1-4; CDR3: CASSLMTEKLFF; DNA: TGTGCCAGCAGTTTAATGACTGAAAAACTGTTTTTT
D: NA; length: 16; size: NA; V: TRBV5-1; J: TRBJ1-5; CDR3: CASSLGGAVSNQPQHF; DNA: TGCGCCAGCAGCTTGGGAGGGGCTGTTAGCAATCAGCCCCAGCATTTT
D: TRBD2; length: 16; size: NA; V: TRBV9; J: TRBJ2-7; CDR3: CASSDSGGLSSYEQYF; DNA: TGTGCCAGCAGCGATAGCGGGGGCCTTAGCTCCTACGAGCAGTACTTC